This T cell receptor beta chain is from a study of T cell responses to AZD1222 COVID-19 vaccine. The study's findings and limits: Sampling that yielded the repertoires occurred only after the peak T cell response.

In germline, CDR1 is MNHEY, CDR2 SMNVEV (reference sequence). The CDR3 runs to 14 residues. After removal of 8 bases from V and 3 bases from J, the junction contained 7 bases not matched to a gene. Clones were read by immunoSEQ multiplex PCR, and TCRdb kept only the in-frame ones, dropping some. The sample lists roughly 56,000 clones, approximately 85% occurring once. Comments on this clone: Its specificity is not known.

The sequence was obtained from an adult who received the AZD1222 COVID-19 vaccine. The chain has TRBV27 and TRBJ2-1, with 7 bases fitting TRBD2. Specimen: peripheral blood, collected 28 days after the second AZD1222 dose. The CDR3 sequence is CASWSGKRYNEQFF. The DNA for the CDR3 is TGTGCCAGCTGGAGCGGGAAACGCTACAATGAGCAGTTCTTC.